This is a list of T cell receptor beta chains from one sample in a study of tumor and adjacent non-tumor tissue in lung cancer. TCRdb passed the multiplex PCR reads through MiXCR, listing each CDR3 protein once. The table includes 77,000 or so distinct CDR3 sequences, around four fifths detected once. Material for sequencing was lung tumor tissue. The receptors stem from a woman between 45 and 60 years old with non-small cell lung cancer. Each CDR3 is given with its conserved first and last residue. D genes are given only for firm matches.

d_gene: .
v_gene: TRBV20-1
j_gene: TRBJ2-3
CDR3aa: CSARERRQYF

d_gene: TRBD1
v_gene: TRBV6-6
j_gene: TRBJ1-1
CDR3aa: CASSYSQGGVNTEALF

d_gene: .
v_gene: TRBV14
j_gene: TRBJ2-2
CDR3aa: CASNQDPSLTNTGELFF

d_gene: TRBD1
v_gene: TRBV29-1
j_gene: TRBJ2-7
CDR3aa: CSVTIRGQGAYGQYF

d_gene: .
v_gene: TRBV14
j_gene: TRBJ1-3
CDR3aa: CTSSLKRTGNIIYF

d_gene: TRBD2
v_gene: TRBV11-1
j_gene: TRBJ2-7
CDR3aa: CASSYSRGHREADQYF

d_gene: TRBD2
v_gene: TRBV7-8
j_gene: TRBJ2-2
CDR3aa: CANSLAGLDFANTGELFF

d_gene: .
v_gene: TRBV6-1
j_gene: TRBJ2-2
CDR3aa: CASRGYTLLSVGELFF

d_gene: .
v_gene: TRBV20-1
j_gene: .
CDR3aa: CSASFEDSNQPQYF

d_gene: .
v_gene: TRBV11-2
j_gene: TRBJ2-3
CDR3aa: CASSFYFLGTDMQYF

d_gene: .
v_gene: TRBV10-2
j_gene: TRBJ1-5
CDR3aa: CASSGAGAHQPQHF

d_gene: .
v_gene: TRBV6-2/TRBV6-3
j_gene: TRBJ1-1
CDR3aa: CASIEEGVTEALF

d_gene: .
v_gene: TRBV6-1
j_gene: TRBJ2-7
CDR3aa: CASSEGDFYEQYF

d_gene: .
v_gene: TRBV11-1
j_gene: TRBJ2-7
CDR3aa: CASSFGHAYEQCF

d_gene: .
v_gene: TRBV11-2
j_gene: TRBJ2-1
CDR3aa: CSSNPSDNEQFF

d_gene: .
v_gene: TRBV5-1
j_gene: TRBJ1-1
CDR3aa: CSSSLSQGHTEAFF

d_gene: .
v_gene: TRBV29-1
j_gene: TRBJ1-1
CDR3aa: CSVIANTEAFF

d_gene: .
v_gene: TRBV11-1
j_gene: TRBJ2-1
CDR3aa: CASSLERTTYNEQFF

d_gene: TRBD2
v_gene: TRBV6-1
j_gene: TRBJ2-3
CDR3aa: CTSSGPAGGPDTQYF

d_gene: .
v_gene: TRBV6-1
j_gene: TRBJ1-4
CDR3aa: CASSGRTDEKLFF

d_gene: .
v_gene: TRBV19
j_gene: TRBJ1-5
CDR3aa: CAIVGQTSNQPQHF

d_gene: TRBD1
v_gene: TRBV4-1
j_gene: TRBJ1-2
CDR3aa: CASSQDRDRGSVGYTF

d_gene: .
v_gene: TRBV2
j_gene: TRBJ1-1
CDR3aa: CASSKSRSNTEAFF

d_gene: .
v_gene: TRBV6-5
j_gene: TRBJ1-1
CDR3aa: CASRGQSWITEAFF

d_gene: .
v_gene: TRBV5-6
j_gene: TRBJ1-1
CDR3aa: CASSYLRGGTEVFF

d_gene: TRBD2
v_gene: TRBV10-3
j_gene: TRBJ2-2
CDR3aa: CAISILAANTGEPFF

d_gene: .
v_gene: TRBV11-3
j_gene: TRBJ1-2
CDR3aa: CASKTACYAYTF

d_gene: .
v_gene: TRBV11-2
j_gene: TRBJ2-3
CDR3aa: CNSSLDRADTRYF

d_gene: .
v_gene: TRBV28
j_gene: TRBJ1-5
CDR3aa: CANSLTPFFRDSNQPQHF

d_gene: TRBD2
v_gene: TRBV6-5
j_gene: TRBJ2-5
CDR3aa: CTSSRERGQDTQYF

d_gene: TRBD1
v_gene: TRBV6-2/TRBV6-3
j_gene: TRBJ2-1
CDR3aa: CTSSSGTGGTYNELFF

d_gene: .
v_gene: TRBV5-4
j_gene: TRBJ2-4
CDR3aa: CASSHRDIKIIQYF

d_gene: TRBD1
v_gene: TRBV11-2
j_gene: TRBJ1-2
CDR3aa: CGNSLDRGDGYTF

d_gene: TRBD1
v_gene: TRBV11-1
j_gene: TRBJ2-5
CDR3aa: CTSSPGQGVETQYF

d_gene: .
v_gene: TRBV11-2
j_gene: TRBJ1-5
CDR3aa: CAICFDGLSNQPQHF

d_gene: .
v_gene: TRBV20-1
j_gene: TRBJ2-3
CDR3aa: CSARDYGMGETDTQYF

d_gene: .
v_gene: TRBV4-2
j_gene: TRBJ1-5
CDR3aa: CASSQVRGGNQPQHF

d_gene: TRBD2
v_gene: TRBV7-9
j_gene: TRBJ2-2
CDR3aa: CASSSHSGRGTGELFF

d_gene: TRBD1
v_gene: TRBV6-4
j_gene: TRBJ2-3
CDR3aa: CASSDSTGTGADTQYF

d_gene: .
v_gene: TRBV11-2
j_gene: TRBJ2-1
CDR3aa: CASSFGIADNEQFF

d_gene: .
v_gene: TRBV6-1
j_gene: TRBJ1-1
CDR3aa: CASGKGWRTSNTEAFF

d_gene: .
v_gene: TRBV6-6
j_gene: TRBJ1-2
CDR3aa: CASSPGRNYTF

d_gene: .
v_gene: TRBV4-2
j_gene: TRBJ2-7
CDR3aa: CASSQDLWEAPREQYF

d_gene: TRBD2
v_gene: TRBV4-2
j_gene: TRBJ2-7
CDR3aa: CVSSQEGLAGEDRYKQYF

d_gene: .
v_gene: TRBV11-2
j_gene: TRBJ2-1
CDR3aa: CDSSLEAVNEQFF

d_gene: .
v_gene: TRBV11-3
j_gene: TRBJ2-3
CDR3aa: CASRLGRRESADTLYF

d_gene: .
v_gene: TRBV29-1
j_gene: TRBJ1-1
CDR3aa: CIVGRPMNTEAFF

d_gene: TRBD2
v_gene: TRBV5-1
j_gene: TRBJ2-7
CDR3aa: CASSFGTSYDEQYF

d_gene: .
v_gene: TRBV20-1
j_gene: TRBJ2-1
CDR3aa: CRARWGETYNEQFF

d_gene: .
v_gene: TRBV11-2
j_gene: TRBJ2-1
CDR3aa: CAEGGGGSREQFF

d_gene: .
v_gene: TRBV29-1
j_gene: TRBJ1-1
CDR3aa: CSVLGHSTEAFF

d_gene: .
v_gene: TRBV4-1
j_gene: TRBJ1-5
CDR3aa: CVSNQDGGSNQSQHF

d_gene: TRBD2
v_gene: TRBV11-1
j_gene: TRBJ2-2
CDR3aa: CANSVAISGSYHTGELFF

d_gene: .
v_gene: TRBV5-1
j_gene: TRBJ2-3
CDR3aa: CTSSAGRVTDTQYF

d_gene: .
v_gene: TRBV6-1
j_gene: TRBJ2-7
CDR3aa: CDSSEEGSGSDEQYF